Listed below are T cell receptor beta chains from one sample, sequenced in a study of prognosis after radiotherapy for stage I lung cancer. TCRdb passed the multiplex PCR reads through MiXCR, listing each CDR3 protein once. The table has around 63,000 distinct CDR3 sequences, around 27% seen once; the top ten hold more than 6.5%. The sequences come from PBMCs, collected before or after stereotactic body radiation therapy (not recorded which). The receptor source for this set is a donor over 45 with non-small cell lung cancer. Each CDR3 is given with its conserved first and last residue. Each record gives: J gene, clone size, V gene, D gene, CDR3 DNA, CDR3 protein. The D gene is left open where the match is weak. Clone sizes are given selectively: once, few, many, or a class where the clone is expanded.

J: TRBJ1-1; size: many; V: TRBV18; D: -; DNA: TGTGCCAGCTCATACAGGGCCACTGAAGCTTTCTTT; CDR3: CASSYRATEAFF
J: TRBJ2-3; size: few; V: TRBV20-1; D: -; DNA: TGCAGTGCACTGGACCCCCAGGGCACAGATACGCAGTATTTT; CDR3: CSALDPQGTDTQYF
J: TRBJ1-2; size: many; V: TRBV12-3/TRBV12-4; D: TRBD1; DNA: TGTGCCAGCAGCCGGGGACAGGGTCCCTATGGCTACACCTTC; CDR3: CASSRGQGPYGYTF
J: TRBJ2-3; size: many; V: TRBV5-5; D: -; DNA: TGTGCCAGCAGCCTTGCAGCGGATTCTTTAACAGATACGCAGTATTTT; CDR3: CASSLAADSLTDTQYF
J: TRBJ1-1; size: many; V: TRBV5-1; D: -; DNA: TGCGCCAGCAGCTTGGAGGCCGGGACGGTGAACACTGAAGCTTTCTTT; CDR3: CASSLEAGTVNTEAFF
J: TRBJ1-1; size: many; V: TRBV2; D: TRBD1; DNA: TGTGCCAGCAGTTCTCAGGGGGCGACCACTGAAGCTTTCTTT; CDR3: CASSSQGATTEAFF
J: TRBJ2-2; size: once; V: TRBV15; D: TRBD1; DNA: TGTGCCACCATCAGAGGCACAGGGGTGGATGCCGGGGAGCTGTTTTTT; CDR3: CATIRGTGVDAGELFF
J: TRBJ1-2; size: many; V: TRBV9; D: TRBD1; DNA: TGTGCCAGCAGCGTGGGACAGGGGGGAGTTGGCTACACCTTC; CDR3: CASSVGQGGVGYTF
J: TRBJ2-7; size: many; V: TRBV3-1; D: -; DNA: TGTGCCAGCAGCACCCCGGACTTACGGGACGAGCAGTACTTC; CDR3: CASSTPDLRDEQYF
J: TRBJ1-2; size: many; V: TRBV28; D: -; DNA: TGTGCCAGCAGTTTAGTCAGGTATAACTATGGCTACACCTTC; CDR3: CASSLVRYNYGYTF
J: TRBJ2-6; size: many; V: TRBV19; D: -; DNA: TGTGCCAGTAGTATCGACTTCATCTCTGGGGCCAACGTCCTGACTTTC; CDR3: CASSIDFISGANVLTF
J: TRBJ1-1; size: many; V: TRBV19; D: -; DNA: TGTGCCAGTAAAGTTGGAGGTGGACGGAACACTGAAGCTTTCTTT; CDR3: CASKVGGGRNTEAFF
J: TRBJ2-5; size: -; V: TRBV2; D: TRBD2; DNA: TGTGCCAGCAGCGGACTAGCAGGGGCCCCCGTGACCCAGTACTTC; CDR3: CASSGLAGAPVTQYF
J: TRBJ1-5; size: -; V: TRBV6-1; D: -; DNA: TGTGACAGCAGTGAAGTAGTGGGGCAGCCACAGCATTTT; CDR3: CDSSEVVGQPQHF
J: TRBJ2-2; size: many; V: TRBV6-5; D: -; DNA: TGTGCCAGCAGTTACCTGGGCGGAGTCGGGGAGCTGTTTTTT; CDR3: CASSYLGGVGELFF
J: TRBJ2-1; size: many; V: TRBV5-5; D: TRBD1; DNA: TGTGCCAGCAGCCTCGGGACAGGGGGCGCGAAGAATGAGCAGTTCTTC; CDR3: CASSLGTGGAKNEQFF
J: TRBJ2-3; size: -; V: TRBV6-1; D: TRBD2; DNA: TGTGCCAGTGCCCCCGGCGGGGGGGACCACACAGATATGCAGTATTTT; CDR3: CASAPGGGDHTDMQYF
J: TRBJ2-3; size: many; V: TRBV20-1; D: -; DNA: TGCAGTGCTAGAGATCCGGGACCCACGGGTACGCAGTATTTT; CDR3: CSARDPGPTGTQYF
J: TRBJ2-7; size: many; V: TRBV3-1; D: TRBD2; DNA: TGTGCCAGCAGCCAAGGCCCCGGGGGGATCTACGAGCAGTACTTC; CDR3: CASSQGPGGIYEQYF
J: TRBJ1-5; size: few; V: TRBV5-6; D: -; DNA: TGTGCCAGCAGCTTGTGGGATCAAATTCATAGCAATCAGCCCCAGCATTTT; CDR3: CASSLWDQIHSNQPQHF
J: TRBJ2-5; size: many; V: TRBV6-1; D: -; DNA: TGTGCCAGCATGGCCTTAGCATCCCCGCGACAAGAGACCCAGTACTTC; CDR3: CASMALASPRQETQYF
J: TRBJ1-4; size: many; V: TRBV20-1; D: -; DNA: TGCAGTGCTAGAGATCACGCGGGTAATGAAAAACTGTTTTTT; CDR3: CSARDHAGNEKLFF
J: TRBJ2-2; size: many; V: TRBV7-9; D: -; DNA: TGTGCCAGCAGCGCGACAGGTCCGAACACCGGGGAGCTGTTTTTT; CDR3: CASSATGPNTGELFF
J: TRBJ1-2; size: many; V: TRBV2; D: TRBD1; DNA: TGTGCCAGCAGCATAGGGGGCGGGGATGGCTACACCTTC; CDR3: CASSIGGGDGYTF
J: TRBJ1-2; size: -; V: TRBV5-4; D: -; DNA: TGTGCCAGCAGCTTTCACACGGCGGGCTACACCTTC; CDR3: CASSFHTAGYTF
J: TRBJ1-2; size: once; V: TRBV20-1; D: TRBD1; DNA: TGCAGTGCTTTACGGGACAGGGGTCGGCATGGCTACACCTTC; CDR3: CSALRDRGRHGYTF
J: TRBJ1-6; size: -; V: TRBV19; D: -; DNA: TGTGCCAGTAAGACACAGAATTCACCCCTTCACTTT; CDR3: CASKTQNSPLHF
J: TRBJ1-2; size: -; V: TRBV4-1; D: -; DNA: TGCGCCAGCAGCCAACTGCATTCGGGACGTAGTGGCTACACCTTC; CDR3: CASSQLHSGRSGYTF
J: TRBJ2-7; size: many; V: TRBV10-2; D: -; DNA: TGCGCCAGCAGTGATCCCCCCTTAGGCGGGCGCGAGCAGTACTTC; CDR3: CASSDPPLGGREQYF
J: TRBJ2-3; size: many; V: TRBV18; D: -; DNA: TGTGCCAGCGCTGAGGGAGATACGCAGTATTTT; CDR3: CASAEGDTQYF
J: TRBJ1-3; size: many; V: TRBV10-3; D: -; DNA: TGTGCCATCAGCCGGGACCAACCGAGCTCTGGAAACACCATATATTTT; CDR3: CAISRDQPSSGNTIYF
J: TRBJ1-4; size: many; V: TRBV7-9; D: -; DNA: TGTGCCAGCAGCGGGGCCGGCGAGGAGGAAAAACTGTTTTTT; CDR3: CASSGAGEEEKLFF
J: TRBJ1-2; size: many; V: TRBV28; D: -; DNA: TGTGCCAGCAGTTCGGGGGGATATGGCTACACCTTC; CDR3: CASSSGGYGYTF
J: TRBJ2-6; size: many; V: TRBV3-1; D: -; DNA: TGTGCCAGCGTGGACTCTGGGGCCAACGTCCTGACTTTC; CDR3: CASVDSGANVLTF
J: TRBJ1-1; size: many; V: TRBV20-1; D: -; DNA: TGCAGTGCCCCGACAGGCCGGAACACTGAAGCTTTCTTT; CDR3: CSAPTGRNTEAFF
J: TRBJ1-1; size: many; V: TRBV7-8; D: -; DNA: TGTGCCAGCAGCCGACTAGGGGAAACTGAAGCTTTCTTT; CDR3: CASSRLGETEAFF
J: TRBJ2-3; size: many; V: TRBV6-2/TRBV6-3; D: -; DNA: TGTGCCAGCAGTTACTTCGGGCAAACAGATACGCAGTATTTT; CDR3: CASSYFGQTDTQYF
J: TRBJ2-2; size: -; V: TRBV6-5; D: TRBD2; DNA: TGTGCCAGCAGTTCGCTAGCGGGGTCCACCGGGGACCTGTTTTTT; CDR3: CASSSLAGSTGDLFF
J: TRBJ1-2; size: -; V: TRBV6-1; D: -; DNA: TGTGCCAGCAGCACCCGGGGTGGGTATGGCTACACCTTC; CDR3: CASSTRGGYGYTF
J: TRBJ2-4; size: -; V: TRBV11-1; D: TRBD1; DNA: TGTGCCAGCAGCCGCAGGGGGATAGGGGGAAACATTCAGTACTTC; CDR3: CASSRRGIGGNIQYF
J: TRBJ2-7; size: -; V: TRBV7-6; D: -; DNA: TGTGCCAACAGCTCACGGCGAGGGGGCGCCGCGGGTAGCGGCGACGAGCAGTACTTC; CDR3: CANSSRRGGAAGSGDEQYF
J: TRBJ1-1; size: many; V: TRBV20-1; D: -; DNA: TGCAGTGCTAGAGATAGCTCACAGAACACTGAAGCTTTCTTT; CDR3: CSARDSSQNTEAFF
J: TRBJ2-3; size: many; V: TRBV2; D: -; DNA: TGTGCCAGCAAGAGAGACAGAATATTCACAGATACGCAGTATTTT; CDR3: CASKRDRIFTDTQYF